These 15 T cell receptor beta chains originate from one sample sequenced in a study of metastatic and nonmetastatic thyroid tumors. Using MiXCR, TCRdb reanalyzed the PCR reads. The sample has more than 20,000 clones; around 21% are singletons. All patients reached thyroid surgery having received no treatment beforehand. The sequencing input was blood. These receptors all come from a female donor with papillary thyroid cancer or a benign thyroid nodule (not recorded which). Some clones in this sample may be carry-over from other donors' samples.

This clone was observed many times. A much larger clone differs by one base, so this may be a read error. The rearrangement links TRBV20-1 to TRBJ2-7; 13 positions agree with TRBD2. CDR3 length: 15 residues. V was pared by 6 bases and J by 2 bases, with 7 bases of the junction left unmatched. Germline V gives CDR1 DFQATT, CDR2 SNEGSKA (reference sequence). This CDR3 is CSARTGTSGTYEQYF. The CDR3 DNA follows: TGCAGTGCGCGAACCGGGACTAGCGGGACCTACGAGCAGTACTTC.

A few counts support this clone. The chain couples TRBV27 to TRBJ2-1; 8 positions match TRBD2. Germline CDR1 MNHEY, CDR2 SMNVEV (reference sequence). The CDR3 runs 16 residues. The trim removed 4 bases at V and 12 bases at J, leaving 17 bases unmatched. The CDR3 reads CASSSLFSGAPAWQFF. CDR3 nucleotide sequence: TGTGCCAGCAGTTCACTTTTTAGCGGGGCCCCGGCTTGGCAGTTCTTC.

CDR3 protein: CASSLEGRENTEAFF. The CDR3 DNA follows: TGTGCCAGCAGCTTAGAAGGCAGGGAGAACACTGAAGCTTTCTTT. The chain is built from TRBV11-2 and TRBJ1-1, with a tentative D call TRBD1 (5 bases). V was trimmed by 0 bases and J by 1 base, leaving 9 bases between them. Germline values: CDR1 SGHAT, CDR2 FQNNGV. The CDR3 contains 15 residues.

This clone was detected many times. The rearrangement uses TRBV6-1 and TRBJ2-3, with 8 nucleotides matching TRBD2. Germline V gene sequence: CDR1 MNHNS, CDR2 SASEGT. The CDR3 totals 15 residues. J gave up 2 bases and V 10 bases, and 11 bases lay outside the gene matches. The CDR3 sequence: CATLGPAGATDTQYF. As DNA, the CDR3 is TGTGCCACCCTCGGTCCAGCGGGAGCCACAGATACGCAGTATTTT.

CDR3 sequence reads: CSAVNPRQGVFGYTF. The CDR3 DNA follows: TGCAGTGCTGTGAATCCGAGACAGGGAGTTTTCGGCTACACCTTC. The chain joins TRBV20-1 to TRBJ1-2; 7 bases agree with TRBD1. CDR1 and CDR2 from the germline V gene are DFQATT and SNEGSKA (reference sequence). This CDR3 is built from 15 residues. With V trimmed by 5 bases and J by 8 bases, 17 bases remained unmatched.

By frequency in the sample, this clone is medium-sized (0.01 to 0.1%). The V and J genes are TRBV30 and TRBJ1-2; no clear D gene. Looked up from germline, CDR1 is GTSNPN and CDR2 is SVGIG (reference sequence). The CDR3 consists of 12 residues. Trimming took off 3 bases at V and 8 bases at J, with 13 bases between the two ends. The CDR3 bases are TGTGCCTGGAGGGGAAACGCTAACGGCTACACCTTC. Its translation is CAWRGNANGYTF.

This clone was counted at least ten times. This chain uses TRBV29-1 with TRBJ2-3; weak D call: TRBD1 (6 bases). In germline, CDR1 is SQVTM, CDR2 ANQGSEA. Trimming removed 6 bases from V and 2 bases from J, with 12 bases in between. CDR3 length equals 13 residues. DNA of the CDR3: TGCAGCGTGACGGACAGTCACACAGATACGCAGTATTTT. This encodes CSVTDSHTDTQYF.

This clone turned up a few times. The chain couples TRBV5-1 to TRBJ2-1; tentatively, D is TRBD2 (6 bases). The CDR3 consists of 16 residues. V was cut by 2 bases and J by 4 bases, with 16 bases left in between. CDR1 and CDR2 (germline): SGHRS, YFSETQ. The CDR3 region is CASSFPLAAGYNEQFF. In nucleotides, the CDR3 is TGCGCCAGCAGCTTTCCCCTTGCGGCGGGGTACAATGAGCAGTTCTTC. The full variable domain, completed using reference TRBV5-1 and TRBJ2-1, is KAGVTQTPRYLIKTRGQQVTLSCSPISGHRSVSWYQQTPGQGLQFLFEYFSETQRNKGNFPGRFSGRQFSNSRSEMNVSTLELGDSALYLCASSFPLAAGYNEQFFGPGTRLTVL.

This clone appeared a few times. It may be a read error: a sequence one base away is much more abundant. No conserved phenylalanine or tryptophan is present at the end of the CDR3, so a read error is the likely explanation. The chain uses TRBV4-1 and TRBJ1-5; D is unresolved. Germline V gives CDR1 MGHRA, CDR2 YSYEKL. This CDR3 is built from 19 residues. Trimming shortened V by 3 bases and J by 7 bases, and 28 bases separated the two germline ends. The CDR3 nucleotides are TGCGCCAGCAGCCATTCGATCCTGAGTGGAGTGGAGAACGGGCAGCCCCAGCATCTT. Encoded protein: CASSHSILSGVENGQPQHL.

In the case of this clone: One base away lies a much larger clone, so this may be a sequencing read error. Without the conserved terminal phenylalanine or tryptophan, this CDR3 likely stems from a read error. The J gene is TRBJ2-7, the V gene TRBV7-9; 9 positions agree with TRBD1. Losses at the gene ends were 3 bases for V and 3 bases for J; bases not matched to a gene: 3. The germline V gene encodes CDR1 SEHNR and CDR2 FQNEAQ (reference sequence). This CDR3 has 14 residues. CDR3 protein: CASSFRGQGYEQYL. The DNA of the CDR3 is TGTGCCAGCAGCTTCAGGGGACAGGGCTACGAGCAGTACCTC.

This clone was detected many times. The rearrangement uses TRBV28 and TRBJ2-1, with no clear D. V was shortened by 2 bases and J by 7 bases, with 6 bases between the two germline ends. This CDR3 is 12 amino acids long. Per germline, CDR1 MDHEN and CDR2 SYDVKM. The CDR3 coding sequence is TGTGCCAGCAGTTTACTGGGAAATGAGCAGTTCTTC. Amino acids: CASSLLGNEQFF.

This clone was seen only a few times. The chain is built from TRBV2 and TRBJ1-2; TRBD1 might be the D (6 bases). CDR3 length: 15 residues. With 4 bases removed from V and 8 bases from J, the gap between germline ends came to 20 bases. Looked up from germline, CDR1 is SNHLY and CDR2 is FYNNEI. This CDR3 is CASSAQGQLGSGYTF. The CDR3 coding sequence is TGTGCCAGCAGTGCCCAGGGGCAGCTGGGATCGGGCTACACCTTC.

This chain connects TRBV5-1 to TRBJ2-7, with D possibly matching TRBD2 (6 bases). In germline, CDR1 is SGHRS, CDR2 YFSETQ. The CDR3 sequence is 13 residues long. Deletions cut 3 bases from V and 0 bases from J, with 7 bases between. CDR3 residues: CASSWDSSYEQYF. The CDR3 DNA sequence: TGCGCCAGCAGCTGGGACTCCTCCTACGAGCAGTACTTC.

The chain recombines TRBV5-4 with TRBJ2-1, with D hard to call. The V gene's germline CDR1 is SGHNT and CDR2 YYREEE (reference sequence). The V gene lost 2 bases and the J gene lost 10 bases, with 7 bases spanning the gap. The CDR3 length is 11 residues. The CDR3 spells CASSFRAEQFF. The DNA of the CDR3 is TGTGCCAGCAGCTTCCGGGCCGAGCAGTTCTTC.

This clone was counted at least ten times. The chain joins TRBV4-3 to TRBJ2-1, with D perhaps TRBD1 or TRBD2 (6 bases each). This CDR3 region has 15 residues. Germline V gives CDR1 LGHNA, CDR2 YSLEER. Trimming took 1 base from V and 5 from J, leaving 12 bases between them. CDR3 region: CASSQGAGEDNEQFF. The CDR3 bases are TGCGCCAGCAGCCAAGGCGCAGGGGAGGACAATGAGCAGTTCTTC.